This T cell receptor (beta chain) was documented in a study of naive and memory T cell subsets. Regarding the study as a whole: Possibly reflecting memory cells re-expressing CD45RA, a few larger clonotypes occurred in naive repertoires, especially CD8. Over 95% of naive TCR sequences appeared only once after error correction, unlike memory subsets.

Both TRBC1 and TRBC2 were covered by a beta constant-region primer of two equimolar oligonucleotides. Nested alpha and beta constant-region primers with the SP2 primer drove four PCR rounds on ligated cDNA. A 12-nucleotide UMI and the SP2 primer were added to the cDNA 3' end by oligonucleotide ligation. TCRdb recomputed calls from the UMI-ligation and nested PCR reads with MiXCR, one row per CDR3 protein. The table has 98,000 or so distinct CDR3 sequences, about 11% seen once; the top ten hold more than 0.11%. This clonotype was recorded many times. What it binds is unknown. CD4+ T cell IFNgamma after overnight CMV lysate exposure gave donor CMV status. CD8 T cells were positively selected from what remained after CD4 positive selection. The sample consisted of naive CD4+ T cells from blood. This TCR was sampled from a human donor in good health.

The CDR3 loop reads CASSAATGVTEAFF. The CDR3 nucleotides are TGCGCCAGCAGCGCCGCGACAGGGGTTACTGAAGCTTTCTTT. The chain employs TRBV5-1 and TRBJ1-1, with 8 bases that match TRBD1. Trimming removed 4 bases from V and 5 bases from J; junction bases left unmatched: 7. The CDR3 covers 14 residues. Germline values: CDR1 SGHRS, CDR2 YFSETQ. The variable domain in full, completed from reference TRBV5-1 and TRBJ1-1, reads KAGVTQTPRYLIKTRGQQVTLSCSPISGHRSVSWYQQTPGQGLQFLFEYFSETQRNKGNFPGRFSGRQFSNSRSEMNVSTLELGDSALYLCASSAATGVTEAFFGQGTRLTVV.